These T cell receptor beta chains were read from a single sample in a study of T cell responses to AZD1222 COVID-19 vaccine. TCRdb's copy holds only in-frame clones and misses some; the assay was immunoSEQ multiplex PCR. The table includes around 150,000 clones, about 90% detected once. Sample: peripheral blood, taken on day 0 of AZD1222 vaccination. The receptors were sampled from an adult in good health. CDR3s include the opening cysteine and the closing phenylalanine or tryptophan. A D gene is named only where the DNA matches it firmly. Clone size is not always given. Where it is, it says once, few, many or a class for expanded clones.

v_gene: TRBV7-9; abundance: .; d_gene: TRBD2; j_gene: TRBJ2-1; CDR3aa: CASSFDVRLAGGEQFF; CDR3nt: TGTGCCAGCAGCTTCGACGTACGGCTAGCGGGAGGTGAGCAGTTCTTC
v_gene: TRBV11-2; abundance: .; d_gene: .; j_gene: TRBJ2-3; CDR3aa: CASSLSGTRGNTQYF; CDR3nt: TGTGCCAGCAGCTTATCCGGGACCCGAGGGAATACGCAGTATTTT
v_gene: TRBV27; abundance: .; d_gene: TRBD1; j_gene: TRBJ2-7; CDR3aa: CASSPGQVPGFSPNLNYEQYF; CDR3nt: TGTGCCAGCAGCCCCGGACAGGTACCAGGTTTTTCACCAAACCTAAACTACGAGCAGTACTTC
v_gene: TRBV29-1; abundance: .; d_gene: .; j_gene: TRBJ1-2; CDR3aa: CSVTQGDYGYTF; CDR3nt: TGCAGCGTCACTCAGGGAGACTATGGCTACACCTTC
v_gene: TRBV18; abundance: .; d_gene: .; j_gene: TRBJ1-2; CDR3aa: CASSPPFEQGEGYTF; CDR3nt: TGTGCCAGCTCACCTCCTTTTGAACAGGGTGAGGGCTACACCTTC
v_gene: TRBV3-1/TRBV3-2; abundance: .; d_gene: .; j_gene: TRBJ1-1; CDR3aa: CASSSRNREAFF; CDR3nt: TGTGCCAGCAGCAGCCGTAACAGGGAGGCTTTCTTT
v_gene: TRBV6-2/TRBV6-3; abundance: once; d_gene: .; j_gene: TRBJ1-1; CDR3aa: CASSYKARRVVGTEAFF; CDR3nt: TGTGCCAGCAGTTACAAGGCCAGAAGGGTCGTGGGCACTGAAGCTTTCTTT
v_gene: TRBV25-1; abundance: few; d_gene: TRBD1; j_gene: TRBJ1-3; CDR3aa: CASSDYRGSGNTIYF; CDR3nt: TGTGCCAGCAGTGACTACAGGGGCTCTGGAAACACCATATATTTT
v_gene: TRBV7-2; abundance: once; d_gene: .; j_gene: TRBJ2-7; CDR3aa: CASSAGAYEQYF; CDR3nt: TGTGCCAGCAGCGCTGGCGCCTACGAGCAGTACTTC
v_gene: TRBV6-4; abundance: .; d_gene: .; j_gene: TRBJ2-2; CDR3aa: CASSDSSIYGGELFF; CDR3nt: TGTGCCAGCAGTGACTCGAGCATATATGGCGGGGAGCTGTTTTTT
v_gene: TRBV10-1; abundance: .; d_gene: .; j_gene: TRBJ1-2; CDR3aa: CASSEYRSSNYGYTF; CDR3nt: TGCGCCAGCAGTGAGTACCGCAGCTCTAACTATGGCTACACCTTC
v_gene: TRBV18; abundance: .; d_gene: TRBD1; j_gene: TRBJ1-2; CDR3aa: CASSSTQTGADGYTF; CDR3nt: TGTGCCAGCTCATCCACACAAACAGGGGCGGATGGCTACACCTTC
v_gene: TRBV27; abundance: .; d_gene: TRBD1; j_gene: TRBJ1-4; CDR3aa: CASSPRQGGNEKLFF; CDR3nt: TGTGCCAGCAGTCCCCGACAGGGGGGGAACGAAAAACTGTTTTTT
v_gene: TRBV5-1; abundance: few; d_gene: .; j_gene: TRBJ1-4; CDR3aa: CASSLGNLQGNEKLFF; CDR3nt: TGCGCCAGCAGCTTGGGCAATCTTCAGGGTAATGAAAAACTGTTTTTT
v_gene: TRBV11-2; abundance: .; d_gene: .; j_gene: TRBJ1-2; CDR3aa: CASSLEVRTNYGYTF; CDR3nt: TGTGCCAGCAGCTTAGAAGTCCGCACTAACTATGGCTACACCTTC
v_gene: TRBV19; abundance: .; d_gene: TRBD1; j_gene: TRBJ1-1; CDR3aa: CASSVPGQGAPRAFF; CDR3nt: TGTGCCAGTAGTGTACCGGGACAGGGTGCCCCCAGGGCTTTCTTT
v_gene: TRBV11-2; abundance: .; d_gene: TRBD2; j_gene: TRBJ2-7; CDR3aa: CASSLAGGPYEQYF; CDR3nt: TGTGCCAGCAGCTTAGCGGGAGGGCCCTACGAGCAGTACTTC
v_gene: TRBV5-4; abundance: few; d_gene: .; j_gene: TRBJ1-2; CDR3aa: CASSLGRGSRGYTF; CDR3nt: TGTGCCAGCAGCTTGGGCAGGGGTTCGCGCGGCTACACCTTC
v_gene: TRBV28; abundance: .; d_gene: .; j_gene: TRBJ1-1; CDR3aa: CASSLLGGGNTEAFF; CDR3nt: TGTGCCAGCAGTTTACTGGGGGGCGGGAACACTGAAGCTTTCTTT
v_gene: TRBV19; abundance: .; d_gene: .; j_gene: TRBJ1-2; CDR3aa: CAGAPIPDGYTF; CDR3nt: TGTGCCGGGGCCCCGATTCCGGATGGCTACACCTTC
v_gene: TRBV5-1; abundance: .; d_gene: .; j_gene: TRBJ1-3; CDR3aa: CASSLGTEGNTIYF; CDR3nt: TGCGCCAGCAGCTTGGGGACAGAAGGAAACACCATATATTTT
v_gene: TRBV6-5; abundance: .; d_gene: .; j_gene: TRBJ2-2; CDR3aa: CASSFQGGELFF; CDR3nt: TGTGCCAGCAGTTTCCAAGGGGGGGAGCTGTTTTTT
v_gene: TRBV5-6; abundance: .; d_gene: .; j_gene: TRBJ1-5; CDR3aa: CASSRAWDPDQPQHF; CDR3nt: TGTGCCAGCAGCCGGGCCTGGGACCCTGATCAGCCCCAGCATTTT
v_gene: TRBV10-3; abundance: .; d_gene: .; j_gene: TRBJ1-2; CDR3aa: CAISEWEGSYGYTF; CDR3nt: TGTGCCATCAGTGAGTGGGAGGGGAGTTACGGCTACACCTTC
v_gene: TRBV10-3; abundance: .; d_gene: .; j_gene: TRBJ1-3; CDR3aa: CAIRDTLSGNTIYF; CDR3nt: TGTGCCATCCGGGACACTCTCTCTGGAAACACCATATATTTT
v_gene: TRBV11-2; abundance: .; d_gene: .; j_gene: TRBJ1-2; CDR3aa: CASSLDLGTGGYTF; CDR3nt: TGTGCCAGCAGCTTAGATCTAGGAACAGGGGGCTACACCTTC
v_gene: TRBV15; abundance: .; d_gene: .; j_gene: TRBJ1-5; CDR3aa: CATSKGNQPQHF; CDR3nt: TGTGCCACCAGCAAGGGCAATCAGCCCCAGCATTTT
v_gene: TRBV10-2; abundance: .; d_gene: TRBD1; j_gene: TRBJ1-5; CDR3aa: CASTDRASNQPQHF; CDR3nt: TGCGCCAGCACCGACAGGGCGAGCAATCAGCCCCAGCATTTT
v_gene: TRBV6-5; abundance: once; d_gene: .; j_gene: TRBJ2-7; CDR3aa: CASRTVRLVGEQYF; CDR3nt: TGTGCCAGCAGGACCGTACGACTAGTGGGTGAGCAGTACTTC
v_gene: TRBV3-1/TRBV3-2; abundance: .; d_gene: TRBD1; j_gene: TRBJ1-3; CDR3aa: CASSQAGTGSRYSGNTIYF; CDR3nt: TGTGCCAGCAGCCAGGCCGGGACAGGGTCAAGGTACTCTGGAAACACCATATATTTT
v_gene: TRBV2; abundance: .; d_gene: .; j_gene: TRBJ1-1; CDR3aa: CASIYPNSNTEAFF; CDR3nt: TGTGCCAGCATATATCCAAACAGTAACACTGAAGCTTTCTTT
v_gene: TRBV5-1; abundance: .; d_gene: TRBD2; j_gene: TRBJ2-1; CDR3aa: CASSLELAGGYEQFF; CDR3nt: TGCGCCAGCAGCTTGGAACTAGCGGGAGGATATGAGCAGTTCTTC
v_gene: TRBV25-1; abundance: .; d_gene: .; j_gene: TRBJ1-5; CDR3aa: CASSEQGYSNQPQHF; CDR3nt: TGTGCCAGCAGTGAACAGGGGTATAGCAATCAGCCCCAGCATTTT
v_gene: TRBV11-2; abundance: .; d_gene: .; j_gene: TRBJ1-1; CDR3aa: CASSLEAEAFF; CDR3nt: TGTGCCAGCAGCTTAGAAGCTGAAGCTTTCTTT
v_gene: TRBV29-1; abundance: .; d_gene: TRBD1; j_gene: TRBJ2-7; CDR3aa: CSVETGQAYEQYF; CDR3nt: TGCAGCGTCGAAACCGGACAGGCCTACGAGCAGTACTTC
v_gene: TRBV7-6; abundance: .; d_gene: TRBD2; j_gene: TRBJ2-2; CDR3aa: CASSPAVLAGVGTGELFF; CDR3nt: TGTGCCAGCAGCCCCGCCGTACTAGCGGGAGTAGGCACCGGGGAGCTGTTTTTT
v_gene: TRBV30; abundance: once; d_gene: .; j_gene: TRBJ1-6; CDR3aa: CASQTGLDNSPLHF; CDR3nt: TGTGCGAGCCAAACAGGGCTTGATAATTCACCCCTCCACTTT
v_gene: TRBV15; abundance: .; d_gene: TRBD1; j_gene: TRBJ2-2; CDR3aa: CATSGGQTTGELFF; CDR3nt: TGTGCCACCAGCGGGGGACAGACAACCGGGGAGCTGTTTTTT
v_gene: TRBV7-8; abundance: .; d_gene: .; j_gene: TRBJ1-4; CDR3aa: CASSLEQGGGEKLFF; CDR3nt: TGTGCCAGCAGCTTAGAACAGGGTGGCGGTGAAAAACTGTTTTTT
v_gene: TRBV14; abundance: few; d_gene: .; j_gene: TRBJ2-4; CDR3aa: CASSQDEDKNIQYF; CDR3nt: TGTGCCAGCAGCCAAGATGAGGATAAAAACATTCAGTACTTC
v_gene: TRBV7-9; abundance: .; d_gene: .; j_gene: TRBJ1-1; CDR3aa: CASSAQGWENTEAFF; CDR3nt: TGTGCCAGCAGCGCACAGGGATGGGAAAACACTGAAGCTTTCTTT
v_gene: TRBV6-4; abundance: .; d_gene: .; j_gene: TRBJ1-1; CDR3aa: CASSAEGSTEAFF; CDR3nt: TGTGCCAGCAGCGCCGAGGGTTCAACTGAAGCTTTCTTT
v_gene: TRBV2; abundance: once; d_gene: .; j_gene: TRBJ2-2; CDR3aa: CASSLLRDRPNTGELFF; CDR3nt: TGTGCCAGCAGTCTACTCCGGGACCGACCGAACACCGGGGAGCTGTTTTTT